The TCR beta chain described here comes from a study of Ad26.COV2.S vaccination and SARS-CoV-2 variants. Study-wide context: Into the muscle, Ad26.COV2.S was dosed once or twice, 56 days apart.

Clones were sequenced by immunoSEQ multiplex PCR, and TCRdb holds only the in-frame ones, with some missing. The sample lists roughly 510,000 clones, approximately 88% seen once, with around 13% in the top ten. Treatment: some 20 received Ad26.COV2.S at low or high dose, single or two shots; about 5 received placebo; per-sample allocation not given. Collection of samples fell on day 63 after the first vaccine or placebo injection. The clonotype was recovered from a person between 18 and 60 years old who received the Ad26.COV2.S COVID-19 vaccine or a placebo. The material sequenced was peripheral blood, taken in a trial of Ad26.COV2.S vaccine versus placebo.

CDR3 nucleotide sequence: TGTGCCAGCAGGCTCCCTGGGACCCCACAGCAGTTCTTC. This gives the protein CASRLPGTPQQFF. This chain uses TRBV6-5 with TRBJ2-1, with D tentatively TRBD1 or TRBD2 (5 bases each). Germline CDR1 and CDR2: MNHEY and SVGAGI. The V and J ends lost 6 bases and 11 bases respectively, with 17 bases between them. The CDR3 totals 13 residues.